This TCR beta chain is drawn from a study of identical twins. Via MiXCR, TCRdb re-called the 5' RACE reads, giving one row per CDR3 protein. The sample holds some 730,000 distinct CDR3 sequences, 15% to 20% seen once. This same sample was also part of a study on T cells expressing NK-cell markers. From that report: Seven donors tested HCMV-seropositive and one tested seronegative among the eight sequenced.

This clonotype originated in a woman aged 18-35 years in good health. The specimen sequenced was PBMCs.

Here the CDR3 DNA reads TGTGCCAGCAGTCCCCGAGAGGGCAGCTTGGGGGAGACCCAGTACTTC. This sequence encodes CASSPREGSLGETQYF. The J gene is TRBJ2-5, the V gene TRBV12-3 or TRBV12-4, with TRBD2 as a possible D gene (5 bases). Trimming took off 5 bases at V and 5 bases at J, with 21 bases between the two ends. CDR3 length: 16 amino acids.